The rows below give T cell receptor beta chains drawn from one sample of a study of blood T cell repertoires in COVID-19. Generated by immunoSEQ multiplex PCR, the TCRdb table keeps only in-frame clones and is missing some. The data show roughly 300,000 clones, around 87% seen once. Input material: PBMCs or T cells enriched from blood (not recorded which). Receptors originate from a woman aged 30 to 39 who had recovered from COVID-19. Each CDR3 is given with its conserved first and last residue. D genes are given only for firm matches. The size field is filled for only some rows; it gives once, few, many or a size class.

V	size	D	J	DNA	CDR3
TRBV3-1/TRBV3-2	once	NA	TRBJ1-3	TGTGCCAGCAGCCTGACACCGAGCTCTGGAAACACCATATATTTT	CASSLTPSSGNTIYF
TRBV6-5	NA	NA	TRBJ1-2	TGTGCCAGCAGTAAGACAGACAACTATGGCTACACCTTC	CASSKTDNYGYTF
TRBV19	NA	TRBD1	TRBJ2-2	TGTGCCAGTAGCATAGACAGGGTTGCCGGGGAGCTGTTTTTT	CASSIDRVAGELFF
TRBV2	once	NA	TRBJ1-5	TGTGCCAGCAGTGGACAGCCTAATCAGCCCCAGCATTTT	CASSGQPNQPQHF
TRBV6-5	NA	TRBD1	TRBJ2-1	TGTGCCAGCAGCAGACAGGGGAGCAATGAGCAGTTCTTC	CASSRQGSNEQFF
TRBV28	NA	TRBD1	TRBJ1-6	TGTGCCAGCAGCTGGACAGGGTTTGATTCACCCCTCCACTTT	CASSWTGFDSPLHF
TRBV4-1	NA	NA	TRBJ1-1	TGCGCCAGCAGCCAAGGGGCAGGGCGAGGCACTGAAGCTTTCTTT	CASSQGAGRGTEAFF
TRBV27	NA	NA	TRBJ1-6	TGTGCCAGCAGTTTGATAACGACCCCGAGGCAGGGGAGTAATTCACCCCTCCACTTT	CASSLITTPRQGSNSPLHF
TRBV6-1	NA	NA	TRBJ1-4	TGTGCCAGCAGTGAATTGTGGGAGGTTTTTGAAAAACTGTTTTTT	CASSELWEVFEKLFF
TRBV5-6	NA	NA	TRBJ1-5	TGTGCCAGCAGCGGGGCGGGGGCGGTCGGCAATCAGCCCCAGCATTTT	CASSGAGAVGNQPQHF
TRBV18	NA	NA	TRBJ1-6	TGTGCCAGCTCACCAGGGGCAGGGGATAATTCACCCCTCCACTTT	CASSPGAGDNSPLHF
TRBV5-1	NA	TRBD1	TRBJ1-4	TGCGCCAGCAGCTCCGGACAGGCCGCCGGAAAACTGTTTTTT	CASSSGQAAGKLFF
TRBV14	NA	NA	TRBJ1-5	TGTGCCAGCAGCCAAGGTGGCGGGGATCAGCCCCAGCATTTT	CASSQGGGDQPQHF
TRBV15	NA	NA	TRBJ2-7	TGTGCCACCAGCAGAGTATACGGCTCCTACGAGCAGTACTTC	CATSRVYGSYEQYF
TRBV15	NA	TRBD1	TRBJ1-2	TGTGCCACCAGCGGATCAGGGACAGGGGGCATTGGCTACACCTTC	CATSGSGTGGIGYTF
TRBV5-1	NA	NA	TRBJ2-7	TGCGCCAGCAGCGTCGCGTCAGGGGAGACCTACGAGCAGTACTTC	CASSVASGETYEQYF
TRBV5-6	NA	TRBD2	TRBJ2-1	TGTGCCAGCAGCACTGGGACTAGCGGGGATGAGCAGTTCTTC	CASSTGTSGDEQFF
TRBV10-3	NA	NA	TRBJ1-1	TGTGCCATCAGTGGGGTCGGGGGGGACACTGAAGCTTTCTTT	CAISGVGGDTEAFF
TRBV28	NA	NA	TRBJ1-3	TGTGCCAGCAGTCCTAACAGCAACACCATATATTTT	CASSPNSNTIYF
TRBV6-1	NA	NA	TRBJ1-3	TGTGCCAGCAGTGATGACTTCTCTGGAAACACCATATATTTT	CASSDDFSGNTIYF
TRBV19	NA	NA	TRBJ1-2	TGTGCCAGTAATCGGGGGGACTATGGCTACACCTTC	CASNRGDYGYTF
TRBV6-2/TRBV6-3	NA	NA	TRBJ1-5	TGTGCCAGCAGTCGGACAGCTTATAGCAATCAGCCCCAGCATTTT	CASSRTAYSNQPQHF
TRBV6-5	NA	TRBD2	TRBJ2-5	TGTGCCAGCAGTCACATTAGCGGGATCCAAGAGACCCAGTACTTC	CASSHISGIQETQYF
TRBV15	NA	NA	TRBJ1-2	TGTGCCACCAGCAGAGTTAGACGGGGCTATGGCTACACCTTC	CATSRVRRGYGYTF
TRBV19	NA	TRBD1	TRBJ2-7	TGTGCCAGTAGCATCGGACAGGGGGACTCCTACGAGCAGTACTTC	CASSIGQGDSYEQYF
TRBV7-2	NA	TRBD1	TRBJ1-5	TGTGCCAGCAGCTTACATACAGGGGGCGGCTTTGGCAATCAGCCCCAGCATTTT	CASSLHTGGGFGNQPQHF
TRBV18	NA	TRBD1	TRBJ1-1	TGTGCCAGCTCACCGGGGACAGGGCTAACGAACACTGAAGCTTTCTTT	CASSPGTGLTNTEAFF
TRBV5-1	NA	NA	TRBJ1-6	TGCGCCAGCAGCTTGCTTCCAGGGACTAACTCACCCCTCCACTTT	CASSLLPGTNSPLHF
TRBV2	NA	NA	TRBJ2-1	TGTGCCAGCAGTGAAGCCCCCCCCCGGAGCTCCTACAATGAGCAGTTCTTC	CASSEAPPRSSYNEQFF
TRBV10-3	NA	NA	TRBJ2-7	TGTGCCATCAGTGAGAAGAGGGACGAGCAGTACTTC	CAISEKRDEQYF
TRBV19	NA	NA	TRBJ1-1	TGTGCCAGTAACTCCGGGATCACAGGGATGGACACTGAAGCTTTCTTT	CASNSGITGMDTEAFF
TRBV11-3	NA	NA	TRBJ1-1	TGTGCCAGCAGCTCAAAGACAGACGGTGAAGCTTTCTTT	CASSSKTDGEAFF
TRBV2	NA	TRBD1	TRBJ1-5	TGTGCCAGCACCCTAAGGGGGCTGACTCAGCCCCAGCATTTT	CASTLRGLTQPQHF
TRBV4-1	NA	NA	TRBJ1-1	TGCGCCAGCAGCCAAAGCGGGGGGGTGAACACTGAAGCTTTCTTT	CASSQSGGVNTEAFF
TRBV18	NA	NA	TRBJ1-1	TGTGCCAGCTCACCACAGGGGGTAGGGAACACTGAAGCTTTCTTT	CASSPQGVGNTEAFF
TRBV4-1	NA	NA	TRBJ1-4	TGCGCCAGCAGCCAAGATCTTGGTGGCAGCGGAAATGAAAAACTGTTTTTT	CASSQDLGGSGNEKLFF
TRBV7-2	NA	NA	TRBJ1-5	TGTGCCAGCAGCTTAGCCGGGTTCGGCAATCAGCCCCAGCATTTT	CASSLAGFGNQPQHF
TRBV19	NA	TRBD2	TRBJ2-4	TGTGCCAGTAGACTAGCGGGGGGCAAAAACATTCAGTACTTC	CASRLAGGKNIQYF